A selection of T cell receptor beta chains follows, all from one sample in a study of Ad26.COV2.S vaccination and SARS-CoV-2 variants. The assay was immunoSEQ multiplex PCR, and TCRdb's table has in-frame clones only and misses some. This sample has 200,000 to 300,000 clones, with 87% found just once. The sample in question was peripheral blood, obtained in a trial of Ad26.COV2.S vaccine versus placebo. Receptors originate from a person aged 18 to 59 who received the Ad26.COV2.S COVID-19 vaccine or a placebo. Each CDR3 is given with its conserved first and last residue. A D gene is named only where the DNA matches it firmly. Size tells how often a clone was seen (once, few, many) or the class of an expanded clone, and some rows leave it out.

v_call: TRBV19
d_call: TRBD1
clone_size: NA
j_call: TRBJ1-1
cdr3_nt: TGTGCCAGTAGTCTCCTCGGGACAGCCTTGAACACTGAAGCTTTCTTT
cdr3_aa: CASSLLGTALNTEAFF

v_call: TRBV7-2
d_call: TRBD2
clone_size: NA
j_call: TRBJ2-1
cdr3_nt: TGTGCCAGCAGCTTATTATCGGGCGGGAGGGCCAGCAATGAGCAGTTCTTC
cdr3_aa: CASSLLSGGRASNEQFF

v_call: TRBV2
d_call: NA
clone_size: NA
j_call: TRBJ1-2
cdr3_nt: TGTGCCAGCAGTGAAATACAGGGCCCGGGGGACTATGGCTACACCTTC
cdr3_aa: CASSEIQGPGDYGYTF

v_call: TRBV7-9
d_call: TRBD2
clone_size: NA
j_call: TRBJ2-5
cdr3_nt: TGTGCCAGCAGCTTAGCAGGTCTAGCGGGAGGCCCAGAGACCCAGTACTTC
cdr3_aa: CASSLAGLAGGPETQYF

v_call: TRBV3-1/TRBV3-2
d_call: TRBD1
clone_size: NA
j_call: TRBJ1-5
cdr3_nt: TGTGCCAGCAGCCGGGGACAGGGCGGTCAGCCCCAGCATTTT
cdr3_aa: CASSRGQGGQPQHF

v_call: TRBV7-9
d_call: NA
clone_size: NA
j_call: TRBJ1-2
cdr3_nt: TGTGCCAGCAGCTTAGAGATGGGTAATAGTGGCTACACCTTC
cdr3_aa: CASSLEMGNSGYTF

v_call: TRBV5-1
d_call: TRBD2
clone_size: NA
j_call: TRBJ2-3
cdr3_nt: TGCGCCAGCAGCCTGATAGCGGGAGGTACAGATACGCAGTATTTT
cdr3_aa: CASSLIAGGTDTQYF

v_call: TRBV7-2
d_call: TRBD2
clone_size: NA
j_call: TRBJ2-5
cdr3_nt: TGTGCCAGCAGCTTCCAACTAGCGGGGGGTTTGGAGACCCAGTACTTC
cdr3_aa: CASSFQLAGGLETQYF

v_call: TRBV21-1
d_call: NA
clone_size: once
j_call: TRBJ1-4
cdr3_nt: TGTGCCAGCAGCACCAGGTCGCCGGACTTTGCAACTAATGAAAAACTGTTTTTT
cdr3_aa: CASSTRSPDFATNEKLFF

v_call: TRBV6-5
d_call: TRBD2
clone_size: once
j_call: TRBJ2-1
cdr3_nt: TGTGCCAGCAGGGTAAACAAACGGGGGGGAATGTTCTTC
cdr3_aa: CASRVNKRGGMFF

v_call: TRBV29-1
d_call: NA
clone_size: NA
j_call: TRBJ2-5
cdr3_nt: TGCAGCGTCCCTGGTTGGGGGGAAACCGGGGTGTACCAAGAGACCCAGTACTTC
cdr3_aa: CSVPGWGETGVYQETQYF

v_call: TRBV6-5
d_call: NA
clone_size: NA
j_call: TRBJ2-7
cdr3_nt: TGTGCCAGCACCCAGAGGAGGGGCGCCGACGAGCAGTACTTC
cdr3_aa: CASTQRRGADEQYF

v_call: TRBV19
d_call: TRBD1
clone_size: NA
j_call: TRBJ1-5
cdr3_nt: TGTGCCAGTAGTGAGGACAGGGGTAGTTCTCAGCCCCAGCATTTT
cdr3_aa: CASSEDRGSSQPQHF

v_call: TRBV27
d_call: TRBD1
clone_size: NA
j_call: TRBJ2-5
cdr3_nt: TGTGCCAGCAGTCTCCTTGGGACAGGATCACAAGAGACCCAGTACTTC
cdr3_aa: CASSLLGTGSQETQYF

v_call: TRBV12-3/TRBV12-4
d_call: NA
clone_size: once
j_call: TRBJ1-2
cdr3_nt: TGTGCCAGCAGTTTAAGGGGCTATGGCTACACCTTC
cdr3_aa: CASSLRGYGYTF

v_call: TRBV5-1
d_call: NA
clone_size: NA
j_call: TRBJ1-2
cdr3_nt: TGCGCCAGCAGCCCCGGGGAGGGACCTAACTATGGCTACACCTTC
cdr3_aa: CASSPGEGPNYGYTF

v_call: TRBV5-1
d_call: TRBD1
clone_size: NA
j_call: TRBJ2-3
cdr3_nt: TGCGCCAGCAGCTCCCAGGGGGTAAGCACAGATACGCAGTATTTT
cdr3_aa: CASSSQGVSTDTQYF

v_call: TRBV4-3
d_call: NA
clone_size: NA
j_call: TRBJ1-1
cdr3_nt: TGCGCCAGCAGCCGGAAGGCTGGGGACACTGAAGCTTTCTTT
cdr3_aa: CASSRKAGDTEAFF

v_call: TRBV4-3
d_call: TRBD2
clone_size: NA
j_call: TRBJ2-4
cdr3_nt: TGCGCCAGCAGCCCAGCCTTTAGCGGGGGTATCAAAAACATTCAGTACTTC
cdr3_aa: CASSPAFSGGIKNIQYF

v_call: TRBV7-9
d_call: NA
clone_size: NA
j_call: TRBJ2-7
cdr3_nt: TGTGCCAGCAGCACCGGGGCTTCCTACGAGCAGTACTTC
cdr3_aa: CASSTGASYEQYF

v_call: TRBV27
d_call: NA
clone_size: NA
j_call: TRBJ1-2
cdr3_nt: TGTGCCAGCAGTGGTCCGAGGCTGGGGGCCCTGGCTATTGGGGATGGCTACACCTTC
cdr3_aa: CASSGPRLGALAIGDGYTF

v_call: TRBV6-1
d_call: NA
clone_size: NA
j_call: TRBJ1-1
cdr3_nt: TGTGCCAGCAGTGAGGGTCAAGGGAGACCTGAAGCTTTCTTT
cdr3_aa: CASSEGQGRPEAFF

v_call: TRBV12-5
d_call: NA
clone_size: NA
j_call: TRBJ2-7
cdr3_nt: TGTGCTAGTGGGGCCGGGCCCTTCTACGAGCAGTACTTC
cdr3_aa: CASGAGPFYEQYF

v_call: TRBV13
d_call: TRBD2
clone_size: NA
j_call: TRBJ2-1
cdr3_nt: TGTGCCAGCAGCCCCCGGACTAGCGGGGGCCACAATGAGCAGTTCTTC
cdr3_aa: CASSPRTSGGHNEQFF

v_call: TRBV5-8
d_call: TRBD2
clone_size: once
j_call: TRBJ2-5
cdr3_nt: TGTGCCAGCAGGGCCGGGACTAGCGGGGGGCAAGAGACCCAGTACTTC
cdr3_aa: CASRAGTSGGQETQYF

v_call: TRBV20-1
d_call: NA
clone_size: NA
j_call: TRBJ1-6
cdr3_nt: TGCAGTGCTAGGGGTGGCTCACCCCTCCACTTT
cdr3_aa: CSARGGSPLHF

v_call: TRBV27
d_call: TRBD1
clone_size: NA
j_call: TRBJ1-2
cdr3_nt: TGTGCCAGCAGTATCAGCTGGGACAGGGTCAGCGGCTACACCTTC
cdr3_aa: CASSISWDRVSGYTF

v_call: TRBV6-1
d_call: NA
clone_size: NA
j_call: TRBJ1-2
cdr3_nt: TGTGCCAGCAGTGAAGTTGGGCAGGATGGCTACACCTTC
cdr3_aa: CASSEVGQDGYTF

v_call: TRBV30
d_call: NA
clone_size: NA
j_call: TRBJ1-3
cdr3_nt: TGTGCCTGTGAGTGGGGGAAAATCTCTGGAAACACCATATATTTT
cdr3_aa: CACEWGKISGNTIYF

v_call: TRBV7-2
d_call: NA
clone_size: few
j_call: TRBJ2-5
cdr3_nt: TGTGCCAGCAGCTTAGTACAGAACCTACAAGAGACCCAGTACTTC
cdr3_aa: CASSLVQNLQETQYF

v_call: TRBV5-6
d_call: NA
clone_size: NA
j_call: TRBJ2-5
cdr3_nt: TGTGCCAGCACTGGGTACGGGGAGACCCAGTACTTC
cdr3_aa: CASTGYGETQYF

v_call: TRBV7-3
d_call: NA
clone_size: NA
j_call: TRBJ2-3
cdr3_nt: TGTGCCAGCAGCTTAAGATCAGGCACAGATACGCAGTATTTT
cdr3_aa: CASSLRSGTDTQYF

v_call: TRBV7-2
d_call: TRBD1
clone_size: NA
j_call: TRBJ2-1
cdr3_nt: TGTGCCAGCAGCTTCTTAGGGGGCTACTACAATGAGCAGTTCTTC
cdr3_aa: CASSFLGGYYNEQFF

v_call: TRBV2
d_call: NA
clone_size: NA
j_call: TRBJ1-1
cdr3_nt: TGTGCCAGCAGTCGAAAGGAGAACACTGAAGCTTTCTTT
cdr3_aa: CASSRKENTEAFF

v_call: TRBV19
d_call: NA
clone_size: NA
j_call: TRBJ1-2
cdr3_nt: TGTGCCAGTAGCTTCAAGACCTACTATGGCTACACCTTC
cdr3_aa: CASSFKTYYGYTF

v_call: TRBV5-6
d_call: TRBD2
clone_size: NA
j_call: TRBJ2-3
cdr3_nt: TGTGCCAGCAGCTTCACCAGGGGCCGGACTAGCGGAGATACGCAGTATTTT
cdr3_aa: CASSFTRGRTSGDTQYF

v_call: TRBV12-3/TRBV12-4
d_call: NA
clone_size: few
j_call: TRBJ1-1
cdr3_nt: TGTGCCAGCAGTTTAGGACAGGCTGAAGCTTTCTTT
cdr3_aa: CASSLGQAEAFF

v_call: TRBV7-2
d_call: NA
clone_size: NA
j_call: TRBJ2-5
cdr3_nt: TGTGCCAGCAGCGAAATCTTTCTGGGGAGAGAGACCCAGTACTTC
cdr3_aa: CASSEIFLGRETQYF

v_call: TRBV28
d_call: TRBD2
clone_size: few
j_call: TRBJ2-5
cdr3_nt: TGTGCCAGCAGGTCTAGCGGGGGGCGAGGAGAGACCCAGTACTTC
cdr3_aa: CASRSSGGRGETQYF

v_call: TRBV6-1
d_call: TRBD1
clone_size: NA
j_call: TRBJ1-1
cdr3_nt: TGTGCCAGCAGTGAGGACAGGGGAGCTTTCTTT
cdr3_aa: CASSEDRGAFF

v_call: TRBV2
d_call: TRBD2
clone_size: NA
j_call: TRBJ2-3
cdr3_nt: TGTGCCAGCAGTGGACGACTAGCGGGGCTCACAGATACGCAGTATTTT
cdr3_aa: CASSGRLAGLTDTQYF

v_call: TRBV29-1
d_call: TRBD1
clone_size: once
j_call: TRBJ1-2
cdr3_nt: TGCAGCACCTCACAGGGGCTTTGGTATGGCTACACCTTC
cdr3_aa: CSTSQGLWYGYTF